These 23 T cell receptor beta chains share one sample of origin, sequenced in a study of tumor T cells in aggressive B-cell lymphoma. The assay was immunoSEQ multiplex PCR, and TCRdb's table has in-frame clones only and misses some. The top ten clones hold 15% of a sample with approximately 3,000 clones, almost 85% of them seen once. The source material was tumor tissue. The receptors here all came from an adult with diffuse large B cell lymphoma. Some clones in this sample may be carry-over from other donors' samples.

As DNA, the CDR3 is TGTGCCAGCAGCCAAGGTCCTACGGGAGGGGGCTACAATGAGCAGTTCTTC. Amino acids: CASSQGPTGGGYNEQFF. The chain has TRBV4-2 and TRBJ2-1, with TRBD2 identical over 8 bases. Germline loops: CDR1 LGHNA, CDR2 YNFKEQ. V shed 1 base, J shed 3 bases, and the junction held 8 bases outside the gene matches. The CDR3 covers 17 residues.

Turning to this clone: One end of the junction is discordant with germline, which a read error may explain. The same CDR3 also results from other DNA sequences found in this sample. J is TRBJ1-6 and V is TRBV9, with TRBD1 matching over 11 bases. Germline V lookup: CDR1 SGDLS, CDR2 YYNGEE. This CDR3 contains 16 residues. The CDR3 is CASSVGQGAGNSPLHF. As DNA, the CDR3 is TGTGCCAGCAGCGTCGGACAGGGGGCAGGTAATTCCCCCCTCCACTTT. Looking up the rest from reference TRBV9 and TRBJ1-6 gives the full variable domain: DSGVTQTPKHLITATGQRVTLRCSPRSGDLSVYWYQQSLDQGLQFLIQYYNGEERAKGNILERFSAQQFPDLHSELNLSSLELGDSALYFCASSVGQGAGNSPLHFGNGTRLTVT.

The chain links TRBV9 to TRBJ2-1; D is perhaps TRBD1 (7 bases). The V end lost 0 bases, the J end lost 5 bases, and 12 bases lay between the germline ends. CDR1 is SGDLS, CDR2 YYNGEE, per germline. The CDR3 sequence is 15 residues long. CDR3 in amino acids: CASSVDPGGHNEQFF. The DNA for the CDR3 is TGTGCCAGCAGCGTAGACCCAGGGGGGCACAATGAGCAGTTCTTC.

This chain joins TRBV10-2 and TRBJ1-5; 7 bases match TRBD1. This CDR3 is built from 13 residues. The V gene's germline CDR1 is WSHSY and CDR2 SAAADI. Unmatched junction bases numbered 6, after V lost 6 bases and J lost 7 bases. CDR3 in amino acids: CASSAGQSQPQHF. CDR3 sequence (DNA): TGCGCCAGCAGCGCGGGACAGTCCCAGCCCCAGCATTTT.

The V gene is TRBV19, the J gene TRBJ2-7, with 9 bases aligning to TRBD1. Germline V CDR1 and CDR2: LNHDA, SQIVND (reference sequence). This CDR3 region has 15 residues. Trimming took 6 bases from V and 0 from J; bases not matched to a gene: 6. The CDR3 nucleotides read TGTGCCAGTAGGGCCGGGACAGGGCCCTCCTACGAGCAGTACTTC. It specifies CASRAGTGPSYEQYF.

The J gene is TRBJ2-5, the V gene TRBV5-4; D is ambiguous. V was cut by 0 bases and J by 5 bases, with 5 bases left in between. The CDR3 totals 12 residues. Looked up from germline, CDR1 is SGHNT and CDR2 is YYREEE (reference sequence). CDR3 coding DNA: TGTGCCAGCAGCTTGGCCCGGGAGACCCAGTACTTC. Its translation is CASSLARETQYF. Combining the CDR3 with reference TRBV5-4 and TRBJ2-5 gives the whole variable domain ETGVTQSPTHLIKTRGQQVTLRCSSQSGHNTVSWYQQALGQGPQFIFQYYREEENGRGNFPPRFSGLQFPNYSSELNVNALELDDSALYLCASSLARETQYFGPGTRLLVL.

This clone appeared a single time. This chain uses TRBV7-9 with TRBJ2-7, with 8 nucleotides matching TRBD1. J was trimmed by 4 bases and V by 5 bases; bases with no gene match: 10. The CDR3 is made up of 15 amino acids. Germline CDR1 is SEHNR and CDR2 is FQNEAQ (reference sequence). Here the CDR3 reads CASSQAGTGRYEQYF. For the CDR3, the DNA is TGTGCCAGCAGCCAGGCCGGGACAGGTAGATACGAGCAGTACTTC.

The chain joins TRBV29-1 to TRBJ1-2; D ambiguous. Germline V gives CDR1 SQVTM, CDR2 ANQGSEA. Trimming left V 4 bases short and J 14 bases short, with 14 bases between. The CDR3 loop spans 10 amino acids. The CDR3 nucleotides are TGCAGCGTTGTTATTGGCCGGGAAACCTTC. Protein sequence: CSVVIGRETF. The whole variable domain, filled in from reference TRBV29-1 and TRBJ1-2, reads SAVISQKPSRDICQRGTSLTIQCQVDSQVTMMFWYRQQPGQSLTLIATANQGSEATYESGFVIDKFPISRPNLTFSTLTVSNMSPEDSSIYLCSVVIGRETFGSGTRLTVV.

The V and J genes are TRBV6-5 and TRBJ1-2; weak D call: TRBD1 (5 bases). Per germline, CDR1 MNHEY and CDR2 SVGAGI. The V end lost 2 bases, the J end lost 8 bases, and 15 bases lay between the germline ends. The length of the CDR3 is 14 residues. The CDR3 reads CASSYTGGVYGYTF. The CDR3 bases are TGTGCCAGCAGTTACACCGGGGGGGTTTACGGCTACACCTTC.

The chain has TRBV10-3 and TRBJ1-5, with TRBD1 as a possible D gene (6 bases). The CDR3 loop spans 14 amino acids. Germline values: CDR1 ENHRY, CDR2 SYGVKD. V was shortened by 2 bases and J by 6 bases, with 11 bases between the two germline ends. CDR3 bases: TGTGCCATCAGTGAGAGGGGGTGGGTTCAGCCCCAGCATTTT. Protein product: CAISERGWVQPQHF.

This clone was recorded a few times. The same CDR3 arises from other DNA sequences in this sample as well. CDR3 amino acids: CASRTTGNSPLHF. The CDR3 DNA reads as TGTGCCAGCAGGACTACAGGGAATTCACCCCTCCACTTT. The gene calls are TRBV6-5 and TRBJ1-6; possible D gene TRBD1, 6 bases. The V gene lost 6 bases and the J gene lost 7 bases, with 10 bases spanning the gap. The V gene's germline CDR1 is MNHEY and CDR2 SVGAGI. This CDR3 has 13 residues.

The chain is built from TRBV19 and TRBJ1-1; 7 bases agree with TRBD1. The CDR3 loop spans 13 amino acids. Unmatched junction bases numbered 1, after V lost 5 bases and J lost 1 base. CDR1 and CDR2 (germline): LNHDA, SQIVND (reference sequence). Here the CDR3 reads CASSYRGNTEAFF. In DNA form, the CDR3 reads TGTGCCAGTAGTTACAGGGGGAACACTGAAGCTTTCTTT.

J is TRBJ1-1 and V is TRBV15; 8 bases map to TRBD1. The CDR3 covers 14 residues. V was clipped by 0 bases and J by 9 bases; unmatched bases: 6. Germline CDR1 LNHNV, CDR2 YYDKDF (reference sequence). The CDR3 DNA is TGTGCCACCAGCAGAGATCAGGGGGCGAATAAAGCTTTCTTT. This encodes CATSRDQGANKAFF.

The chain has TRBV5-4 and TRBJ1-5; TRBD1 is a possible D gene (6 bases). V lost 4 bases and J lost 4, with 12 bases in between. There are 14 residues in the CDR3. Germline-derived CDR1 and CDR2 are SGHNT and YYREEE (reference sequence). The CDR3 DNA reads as TGTGCCAGCAGCCAAGACAGGACAAATCAGCCCCAGCATTTT. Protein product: CASSQDRTNQPQHF. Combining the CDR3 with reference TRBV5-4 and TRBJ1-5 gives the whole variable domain ETGVTQSPTHLIKTRGQQVTLRCSSQSGHNTVSWYQQALGQGPQFIFQYYREEENGRGNFPPRFSGLQFPNYSSELNVNALELDDSALYLCASSQDRTNQPQHFGDGTRLSIL.

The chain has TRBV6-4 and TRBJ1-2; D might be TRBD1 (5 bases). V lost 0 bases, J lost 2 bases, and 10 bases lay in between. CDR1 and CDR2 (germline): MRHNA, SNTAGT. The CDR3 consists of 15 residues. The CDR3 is CASSDSRAGNYGYTF. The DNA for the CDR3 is TGTGCCAGCAGTGACTCCAGGGCTGGCAACTATGGCTACACCTTC.

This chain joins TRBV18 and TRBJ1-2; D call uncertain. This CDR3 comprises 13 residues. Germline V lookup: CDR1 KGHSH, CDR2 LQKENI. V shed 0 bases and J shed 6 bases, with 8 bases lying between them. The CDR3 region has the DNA TGTGCCAGCTCACCACCGAGTGTTGATGGCTACACCTTC. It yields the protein CASSPPSVDGYTF.

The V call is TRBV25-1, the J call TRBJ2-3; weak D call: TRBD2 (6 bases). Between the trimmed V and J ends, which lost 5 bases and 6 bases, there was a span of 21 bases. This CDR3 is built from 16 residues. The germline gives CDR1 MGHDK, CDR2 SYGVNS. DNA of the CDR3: TGTGCCAGCAGTCCCGGGACTCCTGAAATTCGGGATACGCAGTATTTT. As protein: CASSPGTPEIRDTQYF.

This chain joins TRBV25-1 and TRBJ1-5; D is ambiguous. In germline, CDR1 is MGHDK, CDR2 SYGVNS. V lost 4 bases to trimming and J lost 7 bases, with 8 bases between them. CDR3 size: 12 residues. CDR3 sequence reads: CASSAGMQPQHF. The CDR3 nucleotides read TGTGCCAGCAGTGCCGGGATGCAGCCCCAGCATTTT.

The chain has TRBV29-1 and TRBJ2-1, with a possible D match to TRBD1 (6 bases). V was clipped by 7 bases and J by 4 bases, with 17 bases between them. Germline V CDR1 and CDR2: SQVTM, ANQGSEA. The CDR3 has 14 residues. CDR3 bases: TGCAGCGCCGTCAAGGACAGTGAGTACAATGAGCAGTTCTTC. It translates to CSAVKDSEYNEQFF.

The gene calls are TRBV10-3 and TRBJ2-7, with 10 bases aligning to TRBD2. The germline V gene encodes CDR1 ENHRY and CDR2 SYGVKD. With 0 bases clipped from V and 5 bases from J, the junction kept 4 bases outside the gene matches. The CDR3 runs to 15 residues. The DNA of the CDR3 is TGTGCCATCAGTGAGTCGCCTAGCGGGAGTAACGAGCAGTACGTC. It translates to CAISESPSGSNEQYV.

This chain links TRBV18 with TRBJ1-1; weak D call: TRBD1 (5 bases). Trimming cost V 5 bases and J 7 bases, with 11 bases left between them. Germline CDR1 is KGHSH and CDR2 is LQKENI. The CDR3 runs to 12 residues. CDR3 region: CASSSIQGEAFF. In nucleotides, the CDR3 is TGTGCCAGCTCATCTATTCAGGGTGAAGCTTTCTTT.

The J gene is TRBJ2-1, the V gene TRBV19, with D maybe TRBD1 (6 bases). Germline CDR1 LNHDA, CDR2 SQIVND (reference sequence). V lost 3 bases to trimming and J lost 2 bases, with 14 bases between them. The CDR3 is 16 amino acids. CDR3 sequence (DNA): TGTGCCAGTAGTATGGGAACAGGGCTCGCCTACAATGAGCAGTTCTTC. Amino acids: CASSMGTGLAYNEQFF.

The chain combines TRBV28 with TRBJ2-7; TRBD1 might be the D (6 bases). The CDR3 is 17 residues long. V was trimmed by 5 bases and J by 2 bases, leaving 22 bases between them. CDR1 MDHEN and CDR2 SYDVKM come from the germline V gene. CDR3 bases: TGTGCCAGCAGTGGACGAACCAACAGGGTATACACCTACGAGCAGTACTTC. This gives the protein CASSGRTNRVYTYEQYF.